The 14 T cell receptor beta chains below all came from one sample that was sequenced in a study of identical twins. TCRdb passed the 5' RACE reads through MiXCR, listing each CDR3 protein once. The sample yields 250,000 to 300,000 distinct CDR3 sequences, approximately 8.3% seen once. These sequences were also reported in another study, on yellow fever vaccine responses in identical twins.

The sample comprised CD8+ T cells sorted from blood. These receptors all come from a young woman in good health.

This rearrangement joins TRBV20-1 to TRBJ2-3; TRBD2 matches 9 bases. V shed 3 bases, J shed 0 bases, and the junction held 19 bases outside the gene matches. The CDR3 spans 20 residues. CDR1 is DFQATT, CDR2 SNEGSKA, per germline (reference sequence). In DNA, the CDR3 is TGCAGTGCTAGGGGGTACGGGGGCCTAGCGGGGAGCCTTAGCACAGATACGCAGTATTTT. This translates into CSARGYGGLAGSLSTDTQYF.

This clonotype was seen a handful of times. The V and J genes are TRBV11-2 and TRBJ2-3; no clear D. CDR3 size: 15 residues. Germline V gene lookup returns CDR1 SGHAT and CDR2 FQNNGV. V was cut by 3 bases and J by 0 bases, with 10 bases left in between. CDR3 nucleotides: TGTGCCAGCAGCTTGTTCGTAGGTAGCACAGATACGCAGTATTTT. Translation: CASSLFVGSTDTQYF.

This clonotype was picked up a small number of times. The chain couples TRBV7-9 to TRBJ1-1; D is unresolved. Looked up from germline, CDR1 is SEHNR and CDR2 is FQNEAQ (reference sequence). Trimming removed 0 bases from V and 5 bases from J, with 19 bases in between. The CDR3 totals 17 residues. The CDR3 DNA reads TGTGCCAGCAGCTTAGCTAGTCGGGCAGCCCCGGGAACTGAAGCTTTCTTT. The encoded protein is CASSLASRAAPGTEAFF.

This clonotype was detected only a few times. The chain combines TRBV7-9 with TRBJ1-5; weak D call: TRBD1 (6 bases). Looked up from germline, CDR1 is SEHNR and CDR2 is FQNEAQ (reference sequence). The V and J ends lost 3 bases and 3 bases respectively, with 9 bases between them. This CDR3 has 14 residues. CDR3 DNA sequence: TGTGCCAGCAGCTTCCCGGGGGCCAATCAGCCCCAGCATTTT. Its protein product is CASSFPGANQPQHF.

Concerning this clonotype itself: The CDR3 ends on some other residue instead of the conserved phenylalanine or tryptophan, so this is likely a read error. The chain joins TRBV7-9 to TRBJ2-7; 9 bases agree with TRBD1. The CDR3 runs 16 residues. The V gene's germline CDR1 is SEHNR and CDR2 FQNEAQ (reference sequence). With 5 bases clipped from V and 2 bases from J, the junction kept 10 bases outside the gene matches. CDR3 nucleotide sequence: TGTGCCAGCAGCCCTAGCGTCCGGACAGGGGCCTACGAGCAGTACTTG. This translates into CASSPSVRTGAYEQYL.

This clonotype was counted at least ten times. This sequence joins TRBV6-4 and TRBJ2-1, with 7 positions matching TRBD2. J gave up 5 bases and V 3 bases, and 7 bases lay outside the gene matches. Germline CDR1 MRHNA, CDR2 SNTAGT. CDR3 size: 15 residues. For the CDR3, the DNA is TGTGCCAGCAGTGAAGCGGCTAGCGGAGACAATGAGCAGTTCTTC. This encodes CASSEAASGDNEQFF.

The chain links TRBV28 to TRBJ2-7, with 13 bases fitting TRBD2. Trimming removed 8 bases from V and 5 bases from J; junction bases left unmatched: 9. The CDR3 length is 15 residues. The V gene's germline CDR1 is MDHEN and CDR2 SYDVKM. The CDR3 sequence is CASVGLAGPWDEQYF. CDR3 in DNA: TGTGCCAGCGTGGGACTAGCGGGGCCTTGGGACGAGCAGTACTTC.

V gene TRBV7-9 combines with J gene TRBJ1-2; the D is unclear. V was cut by 4 bases and J by 5 bases, with 11 bases left in between. Looked up from germline, CDR1 is SEHNR and CDR2 is FQNEAQ (reference sequence). This CDR3 spans 13 amino acids. In DNA form, the CDR3 reads TGTGCCAGCAGCTCCGACACGGATTATGGCTACACCTTC. Translated, it gives CASSSDTDYGYTF.

This clonotype was observed a handful of times. This sequence joins TRBV20-1 and TRBJ1-6; D is perhaps TRBD1 (6 bases). The CDR3 covers 12 residues. Looked up from germline, CDR1 is DFQATT and CDR2 is SNEGSKA (reference sequence). The V gene lost 3 bases and the J gene lost 10 bases, with 10 bases spanning the gap. CDR3 nucleotide sequence: TGCAGTGCTAGTCTTGGGGGCTCACCCCTCCACTTT. Its translation is CSASLGGSPLHF.

The sample holds many counts of this clonotype. The chain combines TRBV6-5 with TRBJ2-2; D gene uncertain. The CDR3 runs to 13 residues. The germline V gene encodes CDR1 MNHEY and CDR2 SVGAGI. The V and J ends lost 0 bases and 10 bases respectively, with 9 bases between them. CDR3 region: CASSYSIGVELFF. In DNA, the CDR3 is TGTGCCAGCAGTTACTCGATTGGGGTGGAGCTGTTTTTT.

This clonotype has a handful of counts. This chain uses TRBV6-2 or TRBV6-3 with TRBJ2-2; 7 bases are a match to TRBD1. The CDR3 is 13 residues long. Looked up from germline, CDR1 is MNHEY and CDR2 is SVGEGT. J lost 5 bases, V lost 5 bases, and 2 bases had no gene match. The CDR3 loop is CASSQGQTGELFF. CDR3 bases: TGTGCCAGCAGTCAGGGACAGACCGGGGAGCTGTTTTTT.

In its sample, this clonotype was seen many times. The CDR3: CASFTVYNEQFF. The CDR3 bases are TGTGCCAGCTTTACCGTCTACAATGAGCAGTTCTTC. This chain links TRBV27 with TRBJ2-1; D ambiguous. Between the trimmed V and J ends, which lost 8 bases and 3 bases, there was a span of 8 bases. The CDR3 covers 12 residues. Germline CDR1 is MNHEY and CDR2 is SMNVEV (reference sequence).

This clonotype was seen a handful of times. This chain connects TRBV5-4 to TRBJ2-1; D is uncertain. Trimming stripped 4 bases from V and 7 bases from J, with 15 bases between. This CDR3 region has 14 residues. Looked up from germline, CDR1 is SGHNT and CDR2 is YYREEE (reference sequence). CDR3 sequence: CASSPLERGNEQFF. CDR3 nucleotides: TGTGCCAGCAGCCCATTGGAGCGAGGTAATGAGCAGTTCTTC.

The V call is TRBV7-9, the J call TRBJ1-1; D is unresolved. The germline gives CDR1 SEHNR, CDR2 FQNEAQ (reference sequence). The CDR3 is 12 residues long. Trimming took off 4 bases at V and 7 bases at J, with 10 bases between the two ends. The CDR3 sequence: CASSSRSFEAFF. CDR3 DNA sequence: TGTGCCAGCAGCTCCCGGTCTTTTGAAGCTTTCTTT.